The text below deals with one T cell receptor beta chain. The data were taken from a study of cytomegalovirus exposure and HLA in healthy donors. Overall study context: In a previous analysis, around 120 million unique TCR beta sequences were found from 150 million to 200 million T cells.

The CDR3 extends over 13 amino acids. V was clipped by 5 bases and J by 5 bases, with 10 bases between them. The germline V gene encodes CDR1 MNHNS and CDR2 SASEGT. Vbeta (60) and Jbeta (13) primers were used in the PCR. The method was immunoSEQ multiplex PCR; TCRdb's version includes in-frame clones alone and lacks a portion of them. Counted here are around 130,000 clones, roughly 80% occurring once; the ten biggest clones make up about 1.5%. V usage is TRBV6-1 and J usage is TRBJ1-5, with D tentatively TRBD1 (6 bases). Material for sequencing was PBMCs. The receptor was isolated from a woman younger than 30 in good health and CMV-seronegative. The CDR3 loop reads CASSPTGYQPQHF. The CDR3 DNA follows: TGTGCCAGCAGTCCAACAGGGTATCAGCCCCAGCATTTT.